This T cell receptor (beta chain) was found in a study of blood T cell repertoires in COVID-19. Looking at the study overall: Spain, Italy and the United States supplied samples that represented acute and convalescent COVID-19. Sample material is recorded as cDNA or gDNA derived from T cells, B-cell-depleted T cells, or PBMCs.

Authors' analysis steps: Researchers report that nucleated cell counts were estimated from reference gene primer amplification. The data were produced by immunoSEQ multiplex PCR, yet TCRdb's version contains in-frame clones alone and is incomplete. V and J calls and clone size follow that table, whereas D and trimming were derived from the DNA. The repertoire holds tens of thousands of clones, with 88% as singletons. Germline loops: CDR1 KGHSH, CDR2 LQKENI. J lost 3 bases, V lost 3 bases, and 11 bases had no gene match. The CDR3 totals 16 residues. The TCR sequence derives from a man between 65 and 80 years old with acute or convalescent COVID-19. Material: peripheral blood. The chain joins TRBV18 to TRBJ2-7; 7 bases fit TRBD1. The chain's CDR3 is CASSPFTGAGDYEQYF. CDR3 DNA sequence: TGTGCCAGCTCACCGTTCACAGGGGCAGGGGACTACGAGCAGTACTTC.